This TCR beta chain was retrieved from a study of CD8 T cells in ankylosing spondylitis. Points from the study as a whole: Reported data indicate significant enrichment of disease-linked clones within matched ankylosing spondylitis synovial fluid. CD8+ disease-linked clones were present at relatively low frequencies in blood. In ankylosing spondylitis blood, a motif of eight highly homologous TCR beta variants appeared characteristic.

Between the trimmed V and J ends, which lost 5 bases and 2 bases, there was a span of 11 bases. The V gene's germline CDR1 is SGHTA and CDR2 FQGNSA. The CDR3 extends over 14 amino acids. As for this clonotype: Antigen unknown.

Each CDR3 protein gets one entry after TCRdb re-called the 5' RACE reads with MiXCR. This sample has about 540,000 distinct CDR3 sequences, with 12% found just once. The sample comprised blood, either unsorted or a sorted T cell fraction (not recorded which). This rearrangement joins TRBV7-2 to TRBJ2-3, with D tentatively TRBD2 (5 bases). The source of this sequence is a male donor with ankylosing spondylitis. CDR3 region: CASSPGIHTDTQYF. The CDR3 region has the DNA TGTGCCAGCAGCCCCGGGATACACACAGATACGCAGTATTTT. The full variable domain, in which reference TRBV7-2 and TRBJ2-3 provide the parts outside the CDR3, is GAGVSQSPSNKVTEKGKDVELRCDPISGHTALYWYRQSLGQGLEFLIYFQGNSAPDKSGLPSDRFSAERTGGSVSTLTIQRTQQEDSAVYLCASSPGIHTDTQYFGPGTRLTVL.